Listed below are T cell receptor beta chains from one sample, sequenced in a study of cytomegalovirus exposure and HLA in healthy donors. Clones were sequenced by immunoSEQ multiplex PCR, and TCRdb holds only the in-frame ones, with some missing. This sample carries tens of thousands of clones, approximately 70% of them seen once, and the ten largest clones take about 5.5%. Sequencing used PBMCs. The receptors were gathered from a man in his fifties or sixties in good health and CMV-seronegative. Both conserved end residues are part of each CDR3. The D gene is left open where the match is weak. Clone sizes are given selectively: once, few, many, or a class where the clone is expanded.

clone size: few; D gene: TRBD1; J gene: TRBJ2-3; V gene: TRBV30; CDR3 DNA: TGTGCCTGTTGGGACAGAATTTTAGTTGACACGCAGTATTTT; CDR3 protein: CACWDRILVDTQYF
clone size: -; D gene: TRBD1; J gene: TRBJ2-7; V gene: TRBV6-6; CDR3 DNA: TGTGCCAGCAGTTACTCGACAGGGGTCGAGCAGTACTTC; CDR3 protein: CASSYSTGVEQYF
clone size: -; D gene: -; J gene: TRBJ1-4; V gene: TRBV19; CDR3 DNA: TGTGCCAGTAGTATAGGGCGACGGGATAATGAAAAACTGTTTTTT; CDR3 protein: CASSIGRRDNEKLFF
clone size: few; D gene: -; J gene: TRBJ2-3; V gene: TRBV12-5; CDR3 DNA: TGTGCTAGTGGTTTGACTTCCTGGGATACGCAGTATTTT; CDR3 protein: CASGLTSWDTQYF
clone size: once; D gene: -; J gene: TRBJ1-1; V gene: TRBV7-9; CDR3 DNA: TGTTCCAGCAGCTTAATGGGTAGGGGGTGGAACACTGAAGCTTTCTTT; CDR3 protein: CSSSLMGRGWNTEAFF
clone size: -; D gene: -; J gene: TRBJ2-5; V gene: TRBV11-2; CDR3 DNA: TGTGCCAGCAGCGCATTCCGCCTCGGGACCCAGTACTTC; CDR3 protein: CASSAFRLGTQYF
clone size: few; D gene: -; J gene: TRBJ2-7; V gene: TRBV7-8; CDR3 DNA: TGTGCCAGCAGCTTAGGCGAACGAGGGCGCGAGCAGTACTTC; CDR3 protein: CASSLGERGREQYF
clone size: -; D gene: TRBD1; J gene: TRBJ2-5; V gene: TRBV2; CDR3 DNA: TGTGCCAGCAGCCGCGACTCGACAGGGGAGTGGGAGACCCAGTACTTC; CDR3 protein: CASSRDSTGEWETQYF
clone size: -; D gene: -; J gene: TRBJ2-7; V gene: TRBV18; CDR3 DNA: TGTGCCAGCTCCGGACAGCCAAGCTCCTACGAGCAGTACTTC; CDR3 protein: CASSGQPSSYEQYF
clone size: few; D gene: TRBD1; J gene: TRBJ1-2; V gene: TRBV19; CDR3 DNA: TGTGCCACCGCGGGACAGGGAGATTTTGCCTATGGCTACACCTTC; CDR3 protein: CATAGQGDFAYGYTF
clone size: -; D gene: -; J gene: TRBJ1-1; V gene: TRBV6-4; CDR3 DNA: TGTGCCAGCCCGGGACAGAACACTGAAGCTTTCTTT; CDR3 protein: CASPGQNTEAFF
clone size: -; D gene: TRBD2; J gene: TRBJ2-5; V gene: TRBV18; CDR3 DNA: TGTGCCAGCTCACCCTCTAGCGGGGAGGTGACCCAGTACTTC; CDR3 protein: CASSPSSGEVTQYF
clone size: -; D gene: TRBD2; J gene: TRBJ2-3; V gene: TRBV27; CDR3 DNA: TGTGCCAGCAGTTTTTACAGCGGGGCGCTTGACACAGATACGCAGTATTTT; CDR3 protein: CASSFYSGALDTDTQYF
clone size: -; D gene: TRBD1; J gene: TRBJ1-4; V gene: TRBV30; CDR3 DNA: TGTGCCTGGGGCTCCGGGACAGGGGGCTTTTTGGGCGAAAAACTGTTTTTT; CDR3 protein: CAWGSGTGGFLGEKLFF
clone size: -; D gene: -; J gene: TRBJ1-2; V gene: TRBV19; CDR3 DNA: TGTGCCGGAAACACTCCCCCGGGTGGCTACACCTTC; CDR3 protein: CAGNTPPGGYTF
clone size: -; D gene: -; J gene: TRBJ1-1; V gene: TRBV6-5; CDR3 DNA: TGTGCCAGCAGTGAGACAGCAAGCACTGAAGCTTTCTTT; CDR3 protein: CASSETASTEAFF
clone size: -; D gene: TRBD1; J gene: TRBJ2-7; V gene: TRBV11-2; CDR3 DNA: TGTGCCAGCAGCCCAGTTACCGGGACAGGGCCCCTCGAGCAGTACTTC; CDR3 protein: CASSPVTGTGPLEQYF
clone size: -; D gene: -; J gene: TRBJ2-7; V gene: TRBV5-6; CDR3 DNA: TGTGCCAGCAGCCAAGGACAGTACTACGAGCAGTACTTC; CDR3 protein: CASSQGQYYEQYF
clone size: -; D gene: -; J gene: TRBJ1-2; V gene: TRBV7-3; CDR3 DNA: TGTGCCAGCAGCTTAAACCGTGAGGGAGGCTACACCTTC; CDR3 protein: CASSLNREGGYTF
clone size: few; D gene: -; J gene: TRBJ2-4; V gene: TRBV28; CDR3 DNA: TGTGCCAGCAGGAAAAGACTAGTTCAAGCCAAAAACATTCAGTACTTC; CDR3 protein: CASRKRLVQAKNIQYF
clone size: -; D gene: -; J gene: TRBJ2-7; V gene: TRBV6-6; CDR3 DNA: TGTGCCAGCAACCTCCCAGGGGAGCAGTACTTC; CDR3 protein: CASNLPGEQYF
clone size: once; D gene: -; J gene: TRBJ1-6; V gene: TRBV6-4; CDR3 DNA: TGTGCCAGCAGTGACTCCGCAGGGAACAATTCACCCCTCCACTTT; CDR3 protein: CASSDSAGNNSPLHF
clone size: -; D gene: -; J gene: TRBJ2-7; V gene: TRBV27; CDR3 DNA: TGTGCCAGCAGTTCTACAGGGCGCCGGTACTTC; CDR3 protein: CASSSTGRRYF
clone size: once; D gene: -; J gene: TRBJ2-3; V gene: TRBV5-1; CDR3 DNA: TGCGCCAGCAGCTTTAGTAGAGATACGCAGTATTTT; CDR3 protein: CASSFSRDTQYF
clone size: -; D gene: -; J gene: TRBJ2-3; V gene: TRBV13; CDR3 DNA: TGTGCCAGCAGCCCCGCCGAATTTGCGGATACGCAGTATTTT; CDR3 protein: CASSPAEFADTQYF
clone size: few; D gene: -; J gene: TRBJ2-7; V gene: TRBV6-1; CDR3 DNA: TGTGCCAGCAGTGAAGTGAGTACAGGGAGCTACGAGCAGTACTTC; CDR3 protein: CASSEVSTGSYEQYF
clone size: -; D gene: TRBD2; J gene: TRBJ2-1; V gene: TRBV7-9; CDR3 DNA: TGTGCCAGCAGCTTAGGAGGACTAGCGGGGGATGAGCAGTTCTTC; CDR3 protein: CASSLGGLAGDEQFF
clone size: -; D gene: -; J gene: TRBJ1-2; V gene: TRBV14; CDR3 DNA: TGTGCCAGCGAGGGGGGGCCAGGCGGGGGCTACACCTTC; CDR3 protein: CASEGGPGGGYTF
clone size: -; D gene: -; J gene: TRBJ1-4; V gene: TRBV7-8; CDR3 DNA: TGTGCCAGCAGCACAGGGGAAAAACTGTTTTTT; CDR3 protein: CASSTGEKLFF
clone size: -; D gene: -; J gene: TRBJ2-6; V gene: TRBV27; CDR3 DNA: TGTGCCAGCAGTTCCCCGTCCCCTGGGGCCAACGTCCTGACTTTC; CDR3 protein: CASSSPSPGANVLTF
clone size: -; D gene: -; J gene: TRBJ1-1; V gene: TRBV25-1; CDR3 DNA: TGTGCCAGCAGTGAACGTGGTGGGCAGGGGACTGAAGCTTTCTTT; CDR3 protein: CASSERGGQGTEAFF
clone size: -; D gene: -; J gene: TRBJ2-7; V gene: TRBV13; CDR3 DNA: TGTGCCAGCAGTGGTCAGGGCTACGAGCAGTACTTC; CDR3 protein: CASSGQGYEQYF
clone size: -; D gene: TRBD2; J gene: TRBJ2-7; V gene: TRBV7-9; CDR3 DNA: TGTGCCAGCAGCTTAGGAGGGCGGGGGGCTCACGAGCAGTACTTC; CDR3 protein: CASSLGGRGAHEQYF
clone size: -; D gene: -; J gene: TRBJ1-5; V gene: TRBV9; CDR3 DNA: TGTGCCAGCAGCGTACAGGGGAATCAGCCCCAGCATTTT; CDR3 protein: CASSVQGNQPQHF
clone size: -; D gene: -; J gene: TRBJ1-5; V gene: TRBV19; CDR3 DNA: TGTGCCAGTAGTATGAGGGGGAGGGGGTACAATAGCAATCAGCCCCAGCATTTT; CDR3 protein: CASSMRGRGYNSNQPQHF